This TCR beta chain was identified during a study of T cells in Graves' hyperthyroidism and ophthalmopathy. The germline V gene has CDR1 SNHLY and CDR2 FYNNEI. This CDR3 is 13 amino acids long. Trimming removed 0 bases at V and 7 bases at J, with 10 bases between. This clonotype was observed at least ten times. There were TCR beta CDR3 regions amplified from RNA transcripts. Carried out on the TCR CDR3, a first-round RT-PCR used the HTBI primer set. TCRdb reanalysed the multiplex PCR reads using MiXCR and keeps one entry per CDR3 protein. The table has 600,000 or so distinct CDR3 sequences, 35% to 55% seen once.

Specimen: peripheral blood or thyroid tissue (not recorded which). The V and J genes are TRBV2 and TRBJ2-7; no definite D call. This receptor was obtained from a woman under 30 with Graves' hyperthyroidism. Here the CDR3 reads CASSEAELKEQYF. In nucleotides, the CDR3 is TGTGCCAGCAGTGAAGCCGAGCTCAAGGAGCAGTACTTC.